Described below is a single T cell receptor beta chain sequence and its context. V was pared by 1 base and J by 12 bases, with 7 bases of the junction left unmatched. The V gene's germline CDR1 is MGHRA and CDR2 YSYEKL. The CDR3 runs to 15 residues. The data were taken from a study of control samples from healthy donors and cancer patients. The method was immunoSEQ multiplex PCR; TCRdb's version includes in-frame clones alone and lacks a portion of them. The sample yields about 130,000 clones, approximately 92% seen once. This chain links TRBV4-1 with TRBJ2-6; 9 positions agree with TRBD1. Specimen: blood. This receptor was identified in a man aged 40-50 years in good health. CDR3 DNA sequence: TGCGCCAGCAGCCAAGCGGACAGGGGAAGGGGCGTCCTGACTTTC. Translation gives CASSQADRGRGVLTF.